Below, one T cell receptor beta chain is given with its context. Its specificity is unknown. The data are from a study of cytomegalovirus exposure and HLA in healthy donors. General study findings and limits: Under in vitro conditions, three CMV-associated chains were confirmed as specific for CMV antigens. TCR beta chains numbering some 160 were designated cytomegalovirus-associated. Rarity characterized most TCR sequences, yet some public TCRs appeared in many donors.

The donors were members of the validation cohort, which comprised roughly 130 subjects and was separate from the first cohort of around 700 subjects. Using immunoSEQ multiplex PCR, the repertoire was profiled, and TCRdb retains in-frame clones only, with some absent. The sample has roughly 70,000 clones, 95% to 96% seen once. The CDR3 has 14 residues. V lost 5 bases, J lost 9 bases, and 4 bases stayed unmatched. CDR1 is PRHDT and CDR2 is FYEKMQ in the germline V gene (reference sequence). The source of this sequence is a woman aged 18-29 years in good health and CMV-seropositive. The chain couples TRBV13 to TRBJ2-3, with 14 bases identical to TRBD2. The specimen sequenced was PBMCs. In DNA, the CDR3 is TGTGCCAGCAGCGGGACTAGCGGGAGTCTAACGCAGTATTTT. Its protein product is CASSGTSGSLTQYF.